Listed below are T cell receptor beta chains from one sample, sequenced in a study of cytomegalovirus exposure and HLA in healthy donors. The repertoire was sequenced with immunoSEQ multiplex PCR; TCRdb's copy has only in-frame clones and lacks some. The sample contains 98,000 or so clones, around three quarters of which appear only once. The sample consisted of PBMCs. The receptors come from a young woman in good health and CMV-seropositive. Both conserved end residues are part of each CDR3. The D gene is left open where the match is weak. The listing skips clone size in some rows; elsewhere it reads once, few, many or a size class.

NA	TRBV9	TRBJ2-2	NA	TGTGCCAGCAGCGTAGGAACAGCAAACGGGGAGCTGTTTTTT	CASSVGTANGELFF
NA	TRBV25-1	TRBJ2-7	few	TGTGCCAGCAGTGTACACGCCTACGAGCAGTACTTC	CASSVHAYEQYF
NA	TRBV6-1	TRBJ1-1	NA	TGTGCCAGCACACTCGGACACCAGAACACTGAAGCTTTCTTT	CASTLGHQNTEAFF
TRBD2	TRBV7-9	TRBJ2-3	NA	TGTGCCAGCAGCTTAGGACTAGCGGGAGATAGGGATACGCAGTATTTT	CASSLGLAGDRDTQYF
NA	TRBV6-1	TRBJ1-3	NA	TGTGCCAGCAGTGCAGCTCGGACATCTGGAAACACCATATATTTT	CASSAARTSGNTIYF
NA	TRBV29-1	TRBJ1-1	NA	TGCAGCGCAAATATGCGGACTGAAGCTTTCTTT	CSANMRTEAFF
TRBD1	TRBV10-3	TRBJ1-6	NA	TGTGCCATCAGTGAGAGGGGACAGGATGACGATTCACCCCTCCACTTT	CAISERGQDDDSPLHF
TRBD1	TRBV11-3	TRBJ1-1	NA	TGTGCCAGCAGCTTGACAGGGGCCCAAACTGAAGCTTTCTTT	CASSLTGAQTEAFF
NA	TRBV7-6	TRBJ2-7	once	TGTGCCAGCAGCTTAGAATACGGGGTTGGCGAGCAGTACTTC	CASSLEYGVGEQYF
NA	TRBV7-9	TRBJ2-5	NA	TGTGCCAGCAGCTCGCAACCCGGGGCCCAGTACTTC	CASSSQPGAQYF
TRBD2	TRBV30	TRBJ2-1	NA	TGTGCCTGGCAAACAGGACTAGCGGCTTACAATGAGCAGTTCTTC	CAWQTGLAAYNEQFF
NA	TRBV6-5	TRBJ1-2	NA	TGTGCCAGCAGTCAGCCGGGGGGGAACTATGGCTACACCTTC	CASSQPGGNYGYTF
TRBD1	TRBV27	TRBJ1-1	NA	TGTGCCAGCAGGAGACAGGGTGGCACTGAAGCTTTCTTT	CASRRQGGTEAFF
TRBD2	TRBV30	TRBJ2-1	NA	TGTGCCTGGACTAGCGGGAGGGCGAATGAGCAGTTCTTC	CAWTSGRANEQFF
TRBD1	TRBV4-1	TRBJ2-5	NA	TGCGCCAGCAGCCAAGTTTTGGACAGGGGCACAGAGACCCAGTACTTC	CASSQVLDRGTETQYF
NA	TRBV6-1	TRBJ2-1	NA	TGTGCCAGCAGGGAAATCTTCGTTGAGCAGTTCTTC	CASREIFVEQFF
NA	TRBV5-8	TRBJ2-5	NA	TGTGCCAGCAGCTTGTATGGACAGGAGACCCAGTACTTC	CASSLYGQETQYF
NA	TRBV30	TRBJ1-5	NA	TGTGCCTGGAGCGTGGGCGCTTCTCAGCCCCAGCATTTT	CAWSVGASQPQHF
NA	TRBV4-1	TRBJ1-3	NA	TGCGCCAGCAGCCAAACGACAATCTCTGGAAACACCATATATTTT	CASSQTTISGNTIYF
TRBD1	TRBV13	TRBJ2-3	once	TGTGCCAGCAGCTCATGGGACAGTCCTAGCACAGATACGCAGTATTTT	CASSSWDSPSTDTQYF
NA	TRBV27	TRBJ1-5	few	TGTGCCAGCAGTTCACAGGGCCGTCAGCCCCAGCATTTT	CASSSQGRQPQHF
NA	TRBV13	TRBJ1-2	NA	TGTGCCAGCAGCTTGATAGGCGGAGGAAGGAATAACTATGGCTACACCTTC	CASSLIGGGRNNYGYTF
NA	TRBV25-1	TRBJ1-1	NA	TGTGCCAGCAGTGCGGCAGGGAAGGTTCACACTGAAGCTTTCTTT	CASSAAGKVHTEAFF
NA	TRBV27	TRBJ2-5	NA	TGTGCCAGCAGTTTCGCAGCGGGCAACCAAGAGACCCAGTACTTC	CASSFAAGNQETQYF